What follows describes a single TCR beta chain. What it binds is unknown. The primer mix had 60 Vbeta and 13 Jbeta primers. Assay: immunoSEQ multiplex PCR; the TCRdb copy retains only in-frame clones and omits some. The data show fewer than 60,000 clones, with around 50% seen just once and about 11% held by the top ten. This entry comes from a study of cytomegalovirus exposure and HLA in healthy donors. Broader study findings: After further analysis at a later stage, 16,951 TCR beta sequences were associated with HLA alleles at 0.05 false discovery rate. CMV antigen specificity of a few CMV-associated chains was confirmed in vitro.

Everyone who donated was a healthy bone marrow donor. Trimming removed 1 base from V and 3 bases from J, with 19 bases in between. The CDR3 sequence is 17 residues long. Sequencing was carried out using PBMCs. The TCR was taken from a human donor in good health. This chain joins TRBV23-1 and TRBJ2-7; a possible D gene is TRBD1 (6 bases). TRBV23-1 is recorded as an ORF, its role being uncertain. The CDR3 region has the DNA TGCGCCAGCAGTCAATTACGCGGACCCAGGGGCCTCTACGAGCAGTACTTC. Translation gives CASSQLRGPRGLYEQYF.